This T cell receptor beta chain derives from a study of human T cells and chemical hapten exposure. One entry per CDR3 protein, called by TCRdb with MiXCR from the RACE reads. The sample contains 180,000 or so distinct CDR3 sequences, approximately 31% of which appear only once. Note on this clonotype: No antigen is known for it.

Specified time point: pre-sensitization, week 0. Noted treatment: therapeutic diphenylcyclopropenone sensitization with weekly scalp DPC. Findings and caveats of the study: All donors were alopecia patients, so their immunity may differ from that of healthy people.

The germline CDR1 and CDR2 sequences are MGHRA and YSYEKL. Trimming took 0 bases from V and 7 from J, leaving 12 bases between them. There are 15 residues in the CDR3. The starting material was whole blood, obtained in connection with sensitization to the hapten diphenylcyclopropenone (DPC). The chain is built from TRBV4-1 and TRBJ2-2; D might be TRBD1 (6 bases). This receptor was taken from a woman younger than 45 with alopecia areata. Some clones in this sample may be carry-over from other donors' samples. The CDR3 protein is CASSQDRGRDGELFF. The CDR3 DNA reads TGCGCCAGCAGCCAAGACAGGGGTCGGGACGGGGAGCTGTTTTTT.